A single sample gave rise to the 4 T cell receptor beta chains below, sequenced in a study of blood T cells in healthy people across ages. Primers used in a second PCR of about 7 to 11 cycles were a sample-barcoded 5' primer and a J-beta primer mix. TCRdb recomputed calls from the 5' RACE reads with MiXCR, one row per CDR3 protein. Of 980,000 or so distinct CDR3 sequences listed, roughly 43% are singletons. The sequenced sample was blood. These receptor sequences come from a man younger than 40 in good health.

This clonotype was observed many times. The CDR3 protein is CASSLRPTDTQYF. DNA for the CDR3: TGTGCCAGCAGCTTGCGGCCCACGGATACGCAGTATTTT. The chain joins TRBV7-9 to TRBJ2-3; D ambiguous. This CDR3 contains 13 residues. Germline CDR1 is SEHNR and CDR2 is FQNEAQ (reference sequence). Between the trimmed V and J ends, which lost 3 bases and 6 bases, there was a span of 10 bases.

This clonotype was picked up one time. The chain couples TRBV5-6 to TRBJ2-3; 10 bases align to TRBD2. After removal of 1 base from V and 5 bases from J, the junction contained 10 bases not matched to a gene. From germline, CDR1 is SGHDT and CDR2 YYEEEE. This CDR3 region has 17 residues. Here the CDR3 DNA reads TGTGCCAGCAGCTTGTTTTCGCAGCGGGGGGGCGTAGATACGCAGTATTTT. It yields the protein CASSLFSQRGGVDTQYF.

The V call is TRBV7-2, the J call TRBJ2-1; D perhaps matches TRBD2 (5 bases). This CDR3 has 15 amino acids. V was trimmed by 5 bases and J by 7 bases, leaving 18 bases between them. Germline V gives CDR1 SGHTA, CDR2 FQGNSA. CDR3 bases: TGTGCCAGCAGCCCCTGGAAAGCGGCTGGGAATGAGCAGTTCTTC. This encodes CASSPWKAAGNEQFF.

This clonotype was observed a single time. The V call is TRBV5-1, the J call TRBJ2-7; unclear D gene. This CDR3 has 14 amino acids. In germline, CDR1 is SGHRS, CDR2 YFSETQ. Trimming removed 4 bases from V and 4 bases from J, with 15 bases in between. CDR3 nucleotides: TGCGCCAGCAGCCGTGAAGGCGGCTTTTACGAGCAGTACTTC. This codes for CASSREGGFYEQYF.